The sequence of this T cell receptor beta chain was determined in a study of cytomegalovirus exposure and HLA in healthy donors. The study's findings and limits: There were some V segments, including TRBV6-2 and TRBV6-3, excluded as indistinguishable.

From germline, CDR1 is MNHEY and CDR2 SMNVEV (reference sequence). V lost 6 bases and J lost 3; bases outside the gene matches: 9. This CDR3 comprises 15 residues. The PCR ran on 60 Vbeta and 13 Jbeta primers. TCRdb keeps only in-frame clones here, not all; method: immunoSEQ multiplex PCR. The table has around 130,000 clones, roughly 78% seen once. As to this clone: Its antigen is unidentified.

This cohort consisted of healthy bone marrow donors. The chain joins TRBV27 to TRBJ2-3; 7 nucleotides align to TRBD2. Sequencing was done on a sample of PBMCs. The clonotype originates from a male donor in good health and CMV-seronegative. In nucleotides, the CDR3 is TGTGCCAGCAGGGCTGGACTAGTTAGGACAGATACGCAGTATTTT. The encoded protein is CASRAGLVRTDTQYF.